Below are 17 T cell receptor beta chains sequenced from a single sample in a study of cytomegalovirus exposure and HLA in healthy donors. Amplification used 60 Vbeta primers and 13 Jbeta primers. Produced via immunoSEQ multiplex PCR; TCRdb's table is partial and in-frame only. The data hold about 120,000 clones, with roughly 66% observed a single time. Sample: PBMCs. All receptors derive from a man between 18 and 35 years old in good health and CMV-seronegative.

J is TRBJ2-7 and V is TRBV13; 9 bases match TRBD2. Looked up from germline, CDR1 is PRHDT and CDR2 is FYEKMQ (reference sequence). Unmatched junction bases numbered 6, after V lost 2 bases and J lost 7 bases. The CDR3 is 14 residues long. The CDR3: CASSLRLAGFEQYF. In DNA form, the CDR3 reads TGTGCCAGCAGCTTAAGGCTAGCGGGGTTTGAGCAGTACTTC. The full variable domain, with the rest looked up from reference TRBV13 and TRBJ2-7, is AAGVIQSPRHLIKEKRETATLKCYPIPRHDTVYWYQQGPGQDPQFLISFYEKMQSDKGSIPDRFSAQQFSDYHSELNMSSLELGDSALYFCASSLRLAGFEQYFGPGTRLTVT.

J is TRBJ2-7 and V is TRBV9; D not certain. The CDR3 length is 16 residues. Between the trimmed V and J ends, which lost 0 bases and 7 bases, there was a span of 20 bases. Germline loops: CDR1 SGDLS, CDR2 YYNGEE. The CDR3 here is CASSVDGAVPADEQYF. In DNA form, the CDR3 reads TGTGCCAGCAGCGTAGACGGCGCGGTCCCCGCGGATGAGCAGTACTTC.

Concerning this clone: At one end, the junction sequence differs from germline, possibly due to a read error. The chain combines TRBV29-1 with TRBJ2-5, with TRBD2 matching 7 bases. The CDR3 totals 12 residues. Germline CDR1 and CDR2: SQVTM and ANQGSEA. CDR3 amino acids: CSGERGGETQYF. The CDR3 DNA sequence: TGCAGCGGTGAACGGGGAGGGGAGACCCAGTACTTC.

The chain links TRBV14 to TRBJ1-6; possible D gene TRBD1, 5 bases. This CDR3 has 19 residues. Trimming stripped 1 base from V and 7 bases from J, with 23 bases between. The germline gives CDR1 SGHDN, CDR2 FVKESK. CDR3 DNA: TGTGCCAGCAGCCAAGGAGTTCGAAGTAGGGGCAGGGTAAATTCACCCCTCCACTTT. Protein sequence: CASSQGVRSRGRVNSPLHF.

V and J are TRBV5-1 and TRBJ2-7; TRBD1 agrees at 7 bases. Germline V gene lookup returns CDR1 SGHRS and CDR2 YFSETQ. This CDR3 has 16 residues. V trimming: 4 bases; J trimming: 3 bases; junction bases outside the gene matches: 13. The CDR3 protein is CASSPRQGAPSYEQYF. CDR3 nucleotides: TGCGCCAGCAGCCCCCGACAGGGCGCCCCCAGCTACGAGCAGTACTTC.

This clone was detected only a few times. The chain uses TRBV5-1 and TRBJ2-3; the D is unclear. The CDR3 contains 16 residues. Trimming took off 4 bases at V and 3 bases at J, with 18 bases between the two ends. From germline, CDR1 is SGHRS and CDR2 YFSETQ. This chain's CDR3 is CASSQSGDTMTDTQYF. CDR3 coding DNA: TGCGCCAGCAGCCAATCCGGTGATACCATGACAGATACGCAGTATTTT.

This chain uses TRBV19 with TRBJ1-1; possibly TRBD1 for D (6 bases). In germline, CDR1 is LNHDA, CDR2 SQIVND (reference sequence). The V end lost 3 bases, the J end lost 2 bases, and 10 bases lay between the germline ends. The CDR3 totals 14 residues. As DNA, the CDR3 is TGTGCCAGTAGTATGCCGGGACATAACACTGAAGCTTTCTTT. Amino acids: CASSMPGHNTEAFF. The variable domain in full, with the rest retrieved from reference TRBV19 and TRBJ1-1, is DGGITQSPKYLFRKEGQNVTLSCEQNLNHDAMYWYRQDPGQGLRLIYYSQIVNDFQKGDIAEGYSVSREKKESFPLTVTSAQKNPTAFYLCASSMPGHNTEAFFGQGTRLTVV.

This clone has a handful of counts. The chain joins TRBV19 to TRBJ1-5, with TRBD1 matching 8 bases. V was clipped by 4 bases and J by 1 base; unmatched bases: 0. This CDR3 region has 14 residues. Germline V gene data show CDR1 as LNHDA and CDR2 as SQIVND (reference sequence). CDR3 bases: TGTGCCAGTAGTAGGACAGGGAGCAATCAGCCCCAGCATTTT. Translated: CASSRTGSNQPQHF.

This chain uses TRBV28 with TRBJ1-1, with 7 bases identical to TRBD1. The V and J ends lost 5 bases and 0 bases, in that order; junction bases with no gene match: 6. CDR1 MDHEN and CDR2 SYDVKM come from the germline V gene. The CDR3 has 15 residues. The CDR3 DNA reads as TGTGCCAGCAGTCTACCGGGACAGATGAACACTGAAGCTTTCTTT. Protein sequence: CASSLPGQMNTEAFF.

The chain combines TRBV27 with TRBJ2-5; D is ambiguous. The germline V gene has CDR1 MNHEY and CDR2 SMNVEV (reference sequence). V dropped 3 bases and J dropped 11 bases, with 16 bases sitting between them. CDR3 length: 13 residues. Here the CDR3 DNA reads TGTGCCAGCAGTTTGATTCACCCTGGTGAGCAGTACTTC. Its protein product is CASSLIHPGEQYF.

This chain joins TRBV7-2 and TRBJ1-2; the D is unclear. V was cut by 1 base and J by 1 base, with 10 bases left in between. Looked up from germline, CDR1 is SGHTA and CDR2 is FQGNSA. The CDR3 totals 15 residues. The DNA of the CDR3 is TGTGCCAGCAGCTTAGAAGACTCCTATAACTATGGCTACACCTTC. Protein product: CASSLEDSYNYGYTF.

The rearrangement links TRBV5-1 to TRBJ1-1; 7 positions match TRBD1. Germline V gene data show CDR1 as SGHRS and CDR2 as YFSETQ. The CDR3 runs 15 residues. V dropped 0 bases and J dropped 4; count of bases not matched to a gene: 6. The CDR3 coding sequence is TGCGCCAGCAGCTTGGGACAGGGAGTAGGCACTGAAGCTTTCTTT. Its translation is CASSLGQGVGTEAFF.

This chain links TRBV28 with TRBJ2-5, with TRBD2 matching 7 bases. This CDR3 has 15 amino acids. Germline-derived CDR1 and CDR2 are MDHEN and SYDVKM. V was pared by 2 bases and J by 1 base, with 4 bases of the junction left unmatched. DNA for the CDR3: TGTGCCAGCAGTTTAAGTGCGGGGGTCCAAGAGACCCAGTACTTC. It codes for CASSLSAGVQETQYF. Combining the CDR3 with reference TRBV28 and TRBJ2-5 gives the whole variable domain DVKVTQSSRYLVKRTGEKVFLECVQDMDHENMFWYRQDPGLGLRLIYFSYDVKMKEKGDIPEGYSVSREKKERFSLILESASTNQTSMYLCASSLSAGVQETQYFGPGTRLLVL.

Only one count was recorded for this clone. This chain connects TRBV10-1 to TRBJ2-6; the match to TRBD1 covers 8 bases. Germline CDR1 reads WNHNN; CDR2 reads SYGVQD (reference sequence). Trimming removed 4 bases from V and 0 bases from J; junction bases left unmatched: 8. The CDR3 is 18 amino acids. CDR3 in DNA: TGCGCCAGCAGTGTCTCCGGGACAGGCCCCTCTGGGGCCAACGTCCTGACTTTC. Its protein product is CASSVSGTGPSGANVLTF.

The chain carries TRBV7-9 and TRBJ1-2; tentatively, D is TRBD1 (6 bases). The germline V and J ends were trimmed by 2 bases and 4 bases, with 14 bases remaining between them. CDR3 size: 15 residues. Germline-derived CDR1 and CDR2 are SEHNR and FQNEAQ (reference sequence). CDR3 protein: CASSLLLDSAYGYTF. Written as DNA, the CDR3 is TGTGCCAGCAGCTTACTCTTGGACAGCGCCTATGGCTACACCTTC.

The rearrangement uses TRBV7-9 and TRBJ1-3; weak D call: TRBD1 (5 bases). V lost 0 bases and J 2 bases, leaving 17 bases between the germline ends. Germline values: CDR1 SEHNR, CDR2 FQNEAQ (reference sequence). The CDR3 loop spans 18 amino acids. CDR3: CASSLAQGLTFPGNTIYF. CDR3 bases: TGTGCCAGCAGCTTAGCCCAGGGTCTAACTTTCCCTGGAAACACCATATATTTT.

V gene TRBV6-1 combines with J gene TRBJ2-7; D is possibly TRBD1 (6 bases). This CDR3 has 13 amino acids. Trimming shortened V by 3 bases and J by 3 bases, and 9 bases separated the two germline ends. Germline V lookup: CDR1 MNHNS, CDR2 SASEGT. CDR3 in DNA: TGTGCCAGCAGTGACTGGGACAACTACGAGCAGTACTTC. It translates to CASSDWDNYEQYF.